The source of this TCR beta chain is a study of Tregs in tolerant kidney transplant recipients. Study-level points and caveats: Activated donor B cell expansion appeared to reveal the most relevant donor-specific TCRbeta repertoire.

Sequenced by immunoSEQ multiplex PCR; TCRdb stores in-frame clones only, minus some. This table lists roughly 48,000 clones. Germline assignment: CDR1 SGHRS and CDR2 YFSETQ. The CDR3 spans 17 residues. Trimming removed 0 bases from V and 3 bases from J; junction bases left unmatched: 9. Turning to this clone: Its cognate antigen is unknown. The read gets to within 3 residues of the CDR3 end, and the germline J gene fills in the rest.

The sequences come from CD4+ T cells from blood, collected before the transplant. This clonotype was sampled from a human donor who received a combined kidney and bone marrow transplant. The chain uses TRBV5-1 and TRBJ2-5, with 9 bases fitting TRBD2. The CDR3 DNA, read in part, is TGCGCCAGCAGCTTGGCCAGTTCTAGCGGGGTTGAAGAGACC. It is translated as CASSLASSSGVEET. The full CDR3 protein is CASSLASSSGVEETQYF. Using reference TRBV5-1 and TRBJ2-5 for the parts outside the CDR3, the full variable domain is KAGVTQTPRYLIKTRGQQVTLSCSPISGHRSVSWYQQTPGQGLQFLFEYFSETQRNKGNFPGRFSGRQFSNSRSEMNVSTLELGDSALYLCASSLASSSGVEETQYFGPGTRLLVL.